A selection of T cell receptor beta chains follows, all from one sample in a study. TCRdb called the RT-PCR reads again in MiXCR, with one record for every CDR3 protein. The data contain hundreds of thousands of distinct CDR3 sequences, 12% to 15% of them singletons. The sample taken for sequencing was memory CD4+ T cells from blood. The receptors here all came from a female donor in good health, serving as a healthy control. Both conserved end residues are part of each CDR3. D genes are given only for firm matches. Expanded clones are given a class, and other clones once, few, many or no size at all.

clone_size,j_call,v_call,cdr3_length,d_call,cdr3_aa,cdr3_nt
few,TRBJ1-2,TRBV15,15,TRBD1,CATSRDLGTGNIGTF,TGTGCCACCAGCAGAGATCTTGGGACAGGGAACATCGGAACCTTC
many,TRBJ2-7,TRBV6-2/TRBV6-3,15,TRBD2,CASSPPTSGVYEQYF,TGTGCCAGCAGTCCCCCGACTAGCGGAGTCTACGAGCAGTACTTC
few,TRBJ2-3,TRBV6-2/TRBV6-3,15,NA,CASSYVGASTDTQYF,TGTGCCAGCAGTTACGTTGGGGCTAGCACTGATACGCAGTATTTT
few,TRBJ1-1,TRBV7-2,14,NA,CASSLLGGNGEAFF,TGTGCCAGCAGCTTACTGGGAGGGAACGGTGAAGCTTTCTTT
many,TRBJ1-4,TRBV12-3/TRBV12-4,13,NA,CASSPPSNEKLFF,TGTGCCAGCAGTCCCCCCTCTAATGAAAAACTGTTTTTT
many,TRBJ2-3,TRBV20-1,14,NA,CSVQMTGRGDTQYF,TGCAGTGTCCAAATGACCGGGAGAGGTGATACGCAGTATTTT
few,TRBJ1-2,TRBV11-1,15,NA,CASSLGSGIDYGYTF,TGTGCCAGCAGCTTAGGGTCCGGGATCGACTATGGCTACACCTTC
many,TRBJ2-1,TRBV12-3/TRBV12-4,13,TRBD2,CASKGGSYDEQFF,TGTGCCAGCAAGGGCGGGAGTTACGATGAGCAGTTCTTC
NA,TRBJ2-5,TRBV27,15,NA,CASTALDSPRETQYF,TGTGCCAGCACCGCGCTCGACAGTCCTCGAGAGACCCAGTACTTC
many,TRBJ2-7,TRBV6-5,15,TRBD2,CASSYETSGSYEQYF,TGTGCCAGCAGTTACGAGACTAGCGGCTCCTACGAGCAGTACTTC
many,TRBJ2-7,TRBV10-3,12,NA,CAIRSSRLEQYF,TGTGCCATCAGGTCGTCGAGGCTCGAGCAGTACTTC
few,TRBJ2-3,TRBV3-1,19,NA,CASSSDGALAEPSTDTQYF,TGTGCCAGCAGCTCGGACGGGGCTTTAGCGGAACCTAGCACAGATACGCAGTATTTT
NA,TRBJ2-1,TRBV3-1,16,TRBD2,CASSPFRDYGGNEQFF,TGTGCCAGCAGCCCCTTCCGGGACTATGGGGGGAATGAGCAGTTCTTC
few,TRBJ1-1,TRBV7-9,14,NA,CASSENWRNTEAFF,TGTGCCAGCAGCGAAAACTGGAGGAACACTGAAGCTTTCTTT
NA,TRBJ1-5,TRBV12-3/TRBV12-4,15,NA,CASSRESGANQPQHF,TGTGCCAGCAGTCGGGAGTCAGGGGCCAACCAGCCCCAGCATTTT
many,TRBJ2-1,TRBV20-1,14,NA,CSARDSRAIREQFF,TGCAGTGCTAGAGATAGCAGGGCTATCCGTGAGCAGTTCTTC
few,TRBJ1-2,TRBV6-5,14,TRBD1,CASGWTGGADGYTF,TGTGCCAGCGGTTGGACAGGGGGCGCAGATGGCTACACCTTC
NA,TRBJ2-1,TRBV20-1,15,NA,CSAILGLSSYNEQFF,TGCAGTGCCATTCTAGGACTGAGCTCCTACAATGAGCAGTTCTTC
NA,TRBJ2-6,TRBV12-3/TRBV12-4,14,NA,CASSTLQGTNVLTF,TGTGCCAGCAGTACATTACAGGGTACCAACGTCCTGACTTTC
many,TRBJ2-7,TRBV29-1,12,TRBD1,CSVGTGLYEQYF,TGCAGCGTAGGGACAGGCCTCTACGAGCAGTACTTC
NA,TRBJ2-3,TRBV3-1,15,NA,CASSQAASGTDTQYF,TGTGCCAGCAGCCAAGCGGCGAGTGGGACAGATACGCAGTATTTT
NA,TRBJ2-1,TRBV25-1,16,TRBD1,CASSELGGVNRNEQFF,TGTGCCAGCAGTGAATTAGGGGGCGTTAATCGCAATGAGCAGTTCTTC
many,TRBJ2-7,TRBV20-1,14,NA,CSARGGLDAYEQYF,TGCAGTGCTAGAGGGGGACTGGACGCCTACGAGCAGTACTTC
few,TRBJ2-7,TRBV20-1,14,TRBD2,CSARVSGGAFEQYF,TGCAGTGCTAGAGTGAGCGGGGGGGCATTCGAGCAGTACTTC
NA,TRBJ2-5,TRBV10-1,17,TRBD2,CASSEVSASGMIETQYF,TGCGCCAGCAGTGAAGTTAGCGCTAGCGGAATGATAGAGACCCAGTACTTC
few,TRBJ2-7,TRBV27,15,TRBD1,CASRRNTGTGIEQYF,TGTGCCAGCAGACGGAATACCGGGACAGGGATCGAGCAGTACTTC
many,TRBJ2-7,TRBV6-2/TRBV6-3,15,TRBD2,CASSSYSGSLYEQYF,TGTGCCAGCAGTTCGTATAGCGGGAGTCTCTACGAGCAGTACTTC
few,TRBJ2-7,TRBV20-1,14,NA,CSALQPRKSYEQYF,TGCAGTGCTTTACAACCGAGGAAGTCCTACGAGCAGTACTTC
many,TRBJ2-1,TRBV11-2,21,TRBD1,CASSLEAYRGPGPLLNNEQFF,TGTGCCAGCAGCTTAGAAGCATACAGGGGGCCGGGACCCCTTCTCAACAATGAGCAGTTCTTC
NA,TRBJ2-7,TRBV6-5,15,TRBD1,CASSYSQGPPSEQYF,TGTGCCAGCAGTTACTCACAGGGGCCTCCCTCCGAGCAGTACTTC
many,TRBJ2-6,TRBV5-6,15,NA,CASSLGDSGANVLTF,TGTGCCAGCAGCTTGGGAGATTCTGGGGCCAACGTCCTGACTTTC
NA,TRBJ1-5,TRBV6-4,14,NA,CASRDGYSNQPQHF,TGTGCCAGCAGGGATGGGTATAGCAATCAGCCCCAGCATTTT
NA,TRBJ2-2,TRBV7-2,17,TRBD2,CASTTQRGTRGTGELFF,TGTGCCAGCACCACCCAGCGGGGGACAAGAGGAACCGGGGAGCTGTTTTTT
many,TRBJ1-4,TRBV29-1,12,NA,CSTSGPGGKLFF,TGCAGCACTTCCGGGCCGGGTGGAAAACTGTTTTTT
few,TRBJ2-2,TRBV20-1,16,TRBD1,CSAITGTGGAGGELFF,TGCAGTGCCATAACCGGGACAGGGGGCGCGGGCGGGGAGCTGTTTTTT
many,TRBJ2-2,TRBV6-5,12,NA,CASSARAGELFF,TGTGCCAGCAGTGCCCGGGCCGGGGAGCTGTTTTTT
NA,TRBJ1-1,TRBV11-2,13,NA,CASSFSGETEAFF,TGTGCCAGCAGTTTCTCGGGGGAGACTGAAGCTTTCTTT
few,TRBJ2-1,TRBV9,14,NA,CASSVGSLGNEQFF,TGTGCCAGCAGCGTAGGAAGTTTGGGGAATGAGCAGTTCTTC
NA,TRBJ2-7,TRBV27,15,TRBD1,CASSRLGTGDHEQYF,TGTGCCAGCAGCCGCCTCGGGACAGGGGACCACGAGCAGTACTTC
few,TRBJ2-1,TRBV3-1,15,TRBD2,CASSQDWTSGSEQFF,TGTGCCAGCAGCCAAGATTGGACTAGCGGGAGTGAGCAGTTCTTC
NA,TRBJ2-2,TRBV19,14,NA,CASSIGDYTGELFF,TGTGCCAGTAGTATAGGGGACTACACCGGGGAGCTGTTTTTT